The next 2 T cell receptor beta chains were all read from a single sample in a study of shared clonotypes between healthy human individuals. Measured with immunoSEQ multiplex PCR; TCRdb has only the in-frame clones, and not every one. Of approximately 1.1 million clones listed, approximately 78% are singletons. Sequencing was carried out using memory CD4+ T cells from PBMCs. Specified subset: CD45RA-negative fraction. These receptors all stem from a man aged 18 to 30 in good health. Some clones in this sample may be carry-over from other donors' samples.

Points on this clone: The sample contains more than one DNA sequence encoding this CDR3. This chain connects TRBV5-1 to TRBJ2-1, with 8 positions matching TRBD2. The V gene's germline CDR1 is SGHRS and CDR2 YFSETQ. The CDR3 runs 15 residues. The V and J ends lost 0 bases and 6 bases, in that order; junction bases with no gene match: 5. The CDR3 here is CASSLELAGGNEQFF. CDR3 bases: TGCGCCAGCAGCTTGGAGCTAGCGGGTGGCAATGAGCAGTTCTTC.

This clone was detected only a few times. V and J are TRBV29-1 and TRBJ1-1, with 7 bases aligning to TRBD1. Germline V lookup: CDR1 SQVTM, CDR2 ANQGSEA. V was pared by 7 bases and J by 0 bases, with 11 bases of the junction left unmatched. CDR3 length: 15 residues. CDR3 residues: CSGRPGTEMNTEAFF. CDR3 nucleotide sequence: TGCAGCGGTCGTCCCGGGACAGAGATGAACACTGAAGCTTTCTTT.